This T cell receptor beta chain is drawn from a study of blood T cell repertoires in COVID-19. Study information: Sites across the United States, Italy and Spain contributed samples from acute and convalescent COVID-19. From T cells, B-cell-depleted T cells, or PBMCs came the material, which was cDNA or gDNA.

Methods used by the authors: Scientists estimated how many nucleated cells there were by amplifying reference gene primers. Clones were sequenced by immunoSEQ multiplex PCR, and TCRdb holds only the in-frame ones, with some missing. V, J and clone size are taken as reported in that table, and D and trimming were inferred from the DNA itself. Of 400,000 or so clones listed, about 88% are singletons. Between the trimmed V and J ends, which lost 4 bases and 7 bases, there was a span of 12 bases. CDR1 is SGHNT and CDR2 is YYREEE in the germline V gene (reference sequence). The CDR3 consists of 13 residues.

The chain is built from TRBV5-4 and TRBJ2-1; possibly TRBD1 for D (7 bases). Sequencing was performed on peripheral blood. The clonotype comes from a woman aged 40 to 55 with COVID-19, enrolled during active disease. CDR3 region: CASSGGGGNEQFF. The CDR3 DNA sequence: TGTGCCAGCAGCGGAGGGGGCGGGAATGAGCAGTTCTTC. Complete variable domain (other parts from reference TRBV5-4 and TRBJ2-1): ETGVTQSPTHLIKTRGQQVTLRCSSQSGHNTVSWYQQALGQGPQFIFQYYREEENGRGNFPPRFSGLQFPNYSSELNVNALELDDSALYLCASSGGGGNEQFFGPGTRLTVL.